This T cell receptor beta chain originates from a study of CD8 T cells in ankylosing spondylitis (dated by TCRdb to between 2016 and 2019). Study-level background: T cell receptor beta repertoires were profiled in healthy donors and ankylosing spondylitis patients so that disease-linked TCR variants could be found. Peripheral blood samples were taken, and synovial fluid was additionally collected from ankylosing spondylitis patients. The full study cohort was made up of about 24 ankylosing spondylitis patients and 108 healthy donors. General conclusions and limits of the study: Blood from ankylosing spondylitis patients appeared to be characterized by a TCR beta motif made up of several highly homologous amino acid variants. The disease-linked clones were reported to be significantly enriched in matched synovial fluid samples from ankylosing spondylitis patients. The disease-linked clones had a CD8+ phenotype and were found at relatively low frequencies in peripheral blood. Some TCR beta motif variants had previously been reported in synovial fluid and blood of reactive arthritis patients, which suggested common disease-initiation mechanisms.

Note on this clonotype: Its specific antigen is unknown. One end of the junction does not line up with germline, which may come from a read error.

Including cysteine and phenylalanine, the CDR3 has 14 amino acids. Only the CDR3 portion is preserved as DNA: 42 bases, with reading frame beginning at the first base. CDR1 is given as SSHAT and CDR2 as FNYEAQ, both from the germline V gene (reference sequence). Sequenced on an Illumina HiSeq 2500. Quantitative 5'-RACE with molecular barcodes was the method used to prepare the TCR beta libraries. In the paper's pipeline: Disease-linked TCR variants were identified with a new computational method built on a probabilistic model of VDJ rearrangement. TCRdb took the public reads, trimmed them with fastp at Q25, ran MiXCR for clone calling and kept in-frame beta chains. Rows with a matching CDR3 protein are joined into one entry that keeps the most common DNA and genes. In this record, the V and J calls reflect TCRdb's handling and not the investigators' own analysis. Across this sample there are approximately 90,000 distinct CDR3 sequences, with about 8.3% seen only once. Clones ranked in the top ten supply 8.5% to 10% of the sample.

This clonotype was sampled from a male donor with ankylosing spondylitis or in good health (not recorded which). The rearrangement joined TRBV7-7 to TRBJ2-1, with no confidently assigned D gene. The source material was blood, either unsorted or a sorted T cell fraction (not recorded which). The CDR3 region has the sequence CASSQAGPMNEQFF. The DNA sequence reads TGTGCTAGCAGCCAAGCCGGGCCAATGAATGAGCAGTTCTTC.